This is a list of T cell receptor beta chains from one sample in a study of T cells after yellow fever vaccination. In TCRdb, the 5' RACE reads were re-called with MiXCR into one record per CDR3 protein. The sample records a few hundred thousand distinct CDR3 sequences, about 4% being singletons. This specimen consisted of PBMCs, obtained 5 days after the yellow fever booster vaccination. Source of these receptors: a man aged 18 to 29 who received the YFV17D yellow fever vaccine. The CDR3 runs from the conserved cysteine through the conserved F or W. Each record gives: D gene, J gene, V gene, clone size, CDR3 DNA, CDR3 protein. A D gene is named only where the DNA matches it firmly. Some rows mark clone size as missing; the rest say once, few, many or name a class of expanded clone.

TRBD2 TRBJ2-5 TRBV5-1 many TGCGCCAGCAGCTTCAGTGCTAGCGGGGCGGAGACCCAGTACTTC CASSFSASGAETQYF
TRBD1 TRBJ1-2 TRBV5-5 - TGTGCCAGCAGCTTCATCAAACCGGGACAGGGAGAGGATGGCTACACCTTC CASSFIKPGQGEDGYTF
TRBD1 TRBJ2-7 TRBV5-1 many TGCGCCAGCAGCGCCCGGACAGGGCAATACACCTACGAGCAGTACTTC CASSARTGQYTYEQYF
- TRBJ2-1 TRBV7-6 - TGTGCCAGCAGCTTAGCCCATAGCTCCTACAATGAGCAGTTCTTC CASSLAHSSYNEQFF
- TRBJ1-2 TRBV7-9 - TGTGCCAGCAGCTTCGATCTGACGAACTATGGCTACACCTTC CASSFDLTNYGYTF
- TRBJ2-7 TRBV7-9 few TGTGCCAGCAGCTTCTCAGGGTTGGCCGAGCAGTACTTC CASSFSGLAEQYF
TRBD1 TRBJ2-7 TRBV7-8 few TGTGCCAGCAGCGCCGGACAGGGGGGCTACGAGCAGTACTTC CASSAGQGGYEQYF
- TRBJ1-5 TRBV21-1 - TGTGCCAGCAGCAAAACAGGGGCCCGCAATCAGCCCCAGCATTTT CASSKTGARNQPQHF
TRBD2 TRBJ2-3 TRBV5-1 many TGCGCCAGCAGCGCACCGACTAGCGGGGGACCCACAGATACGCAGTATTTT CASSAPTSGGPTDTQYF
- TRBJ1-1 TRBV19 few TGTGCCAGTAGTATAGATCGGAGTACTGAAGCTTTCTTT CASSIDRSTEAFF
TRBD1 TRBJ1-4 TRBV20-1 many TGCAGTGCTAAGACAGGGGCTAATGAAAAACTGTTTTTT CSAKTGANEKLFF
TRBD1 TRBJ2-1 TRBV10-1 many TGCGCCAGCAGTGGAGGACAGGGGGGGAATGAGCAGTTCTTC CASSGGQGGNEQFF
- TRBJ2-7 TRBV6-2/TRBV6-3 few TGTGCCAGCAGTTACTCGATGGGTTCGGGAATCTACGAGCAGTACTTC CASSYSMGSGIYEQYF
- TRBJ1-6 TRBV4-3 few TGCGCCAGCAGCCAAGAGCCCCCAGGGGTGAATTCACCCCTCCACTTT CASSQEPPGVNSPLHF
- TRBJ2-2 TRBV5-1 few TGCGCCAGCAGCACGTCGGAGGAGCCCGGGGAGCTGTTTTTT CASSTSEEPGELFF
- TRBJ1-1 TRBV12-3/TRBV12-4 many TGTGCCAGCAGTTTGTGGGTGAGCGTTTTGGGGGGGCCGAGAGAAGCTTTCTTT CASSLWVSVLGGPREAFF
TRBD1 TRBJ2-7 TRBV7-8 - TGTGCCAGCAGCGTAGGGACAGGGTCGTACGAGCAGTACTTC CASSVGTGSYEQYF
- TRBJ2-7 TRBV4-1 few TGCGCCAGCAGCCATTCGGGGCTCCCCTACGAGCAGTACTTC CASSHSGLPYEQYF
- TRBJ2-5 TRBV7-2 many TGTGCCAGCAGCTTAATCTCAGACCAACAAGAGACCCAGTACTTC CASSLISDQQETQYF
- TRBJ2-6 TRBV7-9 - TGTGCCAGCAGCTTAGACCGGGAGCCTGGGGCCAACGTCCTGACTTTC CASSLDREPGANVLTF
- TRBJ1-5 TRBV6-6 few TGTGCCAGCATGGACAGCTATAATCAGCCCCAGCATTTT CASMDSYNQPQHF
- TRBJ1-4 TRBV20-1 - TGCAGTGCTGCGATTCCGAACGGGGAACTGTTTTTT CSAAIPNGELFF
- TRBJ1-2 TRBV4-1 many TGCGCCAGCAGCCAAGATTCCGTCTATGGCTACACCTTC CASSQDSVYGYTF
- TRBJ2-3 TRBV4-3 - TGCGCCAGCAGCCGAATCTTGCGTTATACGCAGTATTTT CASSRILRYTQYF
- TRBJ1-4 TRBV5-1 many TGCGCCAGCAGCCCCCAAGTCGGGGGGCTTAATGAAAAACTGTTTTTT CASSPQVGGLNEKLFF
- TRBJ1-2 TRBV4-3 few TGCGCCAGCAGCCACCCGGACAGTAGGGGGGTTGGCTACACCTTC CASSHPDSRGVGYTF
TRBD2 TRBJ2-5 TRBV5-1 few TGCGCCAGCAGCTTGGGGACTAGCTACCAAGAGACCCAGTACTTC CASSLGTSYQETQYF
- TRBJ2-1 TRBV7-9 many TGTGCCAGCAGCTTAGTAGCAGATGAGCAGTTCTTC CASSLVADEQFF